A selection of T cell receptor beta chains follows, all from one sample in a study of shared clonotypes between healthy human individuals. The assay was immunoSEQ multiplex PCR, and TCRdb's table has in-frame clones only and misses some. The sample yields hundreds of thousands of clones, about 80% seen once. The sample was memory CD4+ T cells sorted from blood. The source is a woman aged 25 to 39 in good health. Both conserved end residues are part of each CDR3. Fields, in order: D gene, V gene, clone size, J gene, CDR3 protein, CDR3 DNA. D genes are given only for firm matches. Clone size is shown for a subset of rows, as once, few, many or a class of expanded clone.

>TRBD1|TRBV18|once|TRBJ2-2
CASSQQGQLTGELFF
TGTGCCAGCTCACAACAGGGACAGTTAACCGGGGAGCTGTTTTTT
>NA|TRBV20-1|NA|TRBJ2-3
CSASIGDTQYF
TGCAGTGCTAGTATCGGAGATACGCAGTATTTT
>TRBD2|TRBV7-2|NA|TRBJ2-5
CASSPRLAGGAKTQYF
TGTGCCAGCAGCCCGAGACTAGCGGGAGGGGCCAAGACCCAGTACTTC
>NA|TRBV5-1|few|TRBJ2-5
CASSPAQGYQETQYF
TGCGCCAGCAGCCCCGCGCAGGGGTACCAAGAGACCCAGTACTTC
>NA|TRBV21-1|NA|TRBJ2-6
CASSKALLAGVPNSGANVLTF
TGTGCCAGCAGCAAAGCGCTTTTGGCAGGGGTACCGAACTCTGGGGCCAACGTCCTGACTTTC
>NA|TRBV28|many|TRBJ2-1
CASGGGIVIVGEQFF
TGTGCCAGCGGGGGCGGGATCGTCATCGTTGGAGAGCAGTTCTTC
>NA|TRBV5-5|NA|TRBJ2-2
CASSFNRQGLTGELFF
TGTGCCAGCAGCTTCAACAGACAGGGACTCACCGGGGAGCTGTTTTTT
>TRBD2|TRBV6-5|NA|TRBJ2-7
CASWERGSSYEQYF
TGTGCCAGTTGGGAGCGGGGTAGCTCCTACGAGCAGTACTTC
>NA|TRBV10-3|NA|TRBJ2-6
CAISESTWANVLTF
TGTGCCATCAGTGAGTCGACTTGGGCCAACGTCCTGACTTTC
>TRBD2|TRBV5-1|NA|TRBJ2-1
CASSFLGLAGGPSLHEQFF
TGCGCCAGCAGCTTCCTCGGGCTAGCGGGAGGGCCATCCCTCCATGAGCAGTTCTTC
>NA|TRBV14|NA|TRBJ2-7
CASSHGYEQYF
TGTGCCAGCAGCCATGGGTACGAGCAGTACTTC
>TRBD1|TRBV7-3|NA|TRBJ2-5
CASSSLGQGATQETQYF
TGTGCCAGCAGCTCCTTGGGACAGGGGGCTACACAAGAGACCCAGTACTTC
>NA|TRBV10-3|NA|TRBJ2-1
CAISEDLLLPNEQFF
TGTGCCATCAGTGAGGACCTCCTATTGCCCAATGAGCAGTTCTTC
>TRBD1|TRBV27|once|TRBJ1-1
CASNPTGGTEAFF
TGTGCCAGCAACCCGACAGGGGGCACTGAAGCTTTCTTT
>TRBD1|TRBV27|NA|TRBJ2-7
CASSLRDRGHYEQYF
TGTGCCAGCAGTTTACGGGACAGGGGGCACTACGAGCAGTACTTC
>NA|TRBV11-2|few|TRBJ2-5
CASSLGAETQYF
TGTGCCAGCAGCTTAGGGGCCGAGACCCAGTACTTC